The rows below give T cell receptor beta chains drawn from one sample of a study of cytomegalovirus exposure and HLA in healthy donors. Assay: immunoSEQ multiplex PCR; the TCRdb copy retains only in-frame clones and omits some. The repertoire holds some 63,000 clones, with roughly four fifths as singletons. What was sequenced was PBMCs. Receptors originate from a human donor in good health. Both conserved end residues are part of each CDR3. A D gene is named only where the DNA matches it firmly. Where a row states a size, it is once, few, many or the class of an expanded clone; other rows omit it.

d_gene: .; j_gene: TRBJ1-1; v_gene: TRBV5-8; abundance: .; CDR3nt: TGTGCCCCCCGAAGGGGGATCCCTGGGGCTTTCTTT; CDR3aa: CAPRRGIPGAFF
d_gene: TRBD1; j_gene: TRBJ1-2; v_gene: TRBV6-1; abundance: .; CDR3nt: TGTGCCAGCAGTTGGGACAGGGCCGAACGAGGGGGCTACACCTTC; CDR3aa: CASSWDRAERGGYTF
d_gene: .; j_gene: TRBJ2-3; v_gene: TRBV7-6; abundance: .; CDR3nt: TGTGCCAGCAGCTTATGGGAGCTCACAGATACGCAGTATTTT; CDR3aa: CASSLWELTDTQYF
d_gene: TRBD2; j_gene: TRBJ2-1; v_gene: TRBV4-3; abundance: .; CDR3nt: TGCGCCAGCAGCCAAGAAGGGGCGGAGCGGGAGTACAATGAGCAGTTCTTC; CDR3aa: CASSQEGAEREYNEQFF
d_gene: TRBD1; j_gene: TRBJ2-3; v_gene: TRBV7-2; abundance: .; CDR3nt: TGTGCCAGCAGCTTATTGGGACAGGGTGTAGATACGCAGTATTTT; CDR3aa: CASSLLGQGVDTQYF
d_gene: .; j_gene: TRBJ2-5; v_gene: TRBV18; abundance: .; CDR3nt: TGTGCCAGCTCACCACCAACGGGGGAGACCCAGTACTTC; CDR3aa: CASSPPTGETQYF
d_gene: .; j_gene: TRBJ2-5; v_gene: TRBV5-4; abundance: .; CDR3nt: TGTGCCAGCAGCTCGGGGACTGCAAGGGAGACCCAGTACTTC; CDR3aa: CASSSGTARETQYF
d_gene: TRBD2; j_gene: TRBJ2-5; v_gene: TRBV6-1; abundance: once; CDR3nt: TGTGCCAGCGGTCTAGCGGGGACCGAAGAGACCCAGTACTTC; CDR3aa: CASGLAGTEETQYF
d_gene: TRBD1; j_gene: TRBJ1-2; v_gene: TRBV6-1; abundance: .; CDR3nt: TGTGCCAACAGGGGGCCTCCTAACTATGGCTACACCTTC; CDR3aa: CANRGPPNYGYTF
d_gene: TRBD2; j_gene: TRBJ2-1; v_gene: TRBV5-1; abundance: .; CDR3nt: TGCGCCAGCAGCCTGGGGACTAGCGGTTTTTATGAGCAGTTCTTC; CDR3aa: CASSLGTSGFYEQFF
d_gene: TRBD1; j_gene: TRBJ2-7; v_gene: TRBV29-1; abundance: .; CDR3nt: TGCAGCGTTGTGGGACAGGTCTACGAGCAGTACTTC; CDR3aa: CSVVGQVYEQYF
d_gene: TRBD1; j_gene: TRBJ1-3; v_gene: TRBV5-6; abundance: .; CDR3nt: TGTGCCAGCAGCTCGGACAGGTGGCGAGGGGCCATATATTTT; CDR3aa: CASSSDRWRGAIYF
d_gene: .; j_gene: TRBJ1-2; v_gene: TRBV7-3; abundance: .; CDR3nt: TGTGCCAGCAGCCTCCACCAGGCAAGTACTAACTATGGCTACACCTTC; CDR3aa: CASSLHQASTNYGYTF
d_gene: .; j_gene: TRBJ2-3; v_gene: TRBV7-9; abundance: .; CDR3nt: TGTGCCAGCAGCTCCCCCCTGAAAACTATGACAGATACGCAGTATTTT; CDR3aa: CASSSPLKTMTDTQYF
d_gene: .; j_gene: TRBJ2-7; v_gene: TRBV5-1; abundance: .; CDR3nt: TGCGCCAGCAGCCGAGGTACGAGCCTTTACGAGCAGTACTTC; CDR3aa: CASSRGTSLYEQYF
d_gene: .; j_gene: TRBJ2-7; v_gene: TRBV30; abundance: few; CDR3nt: TGTGCCTGGAGAGGGGCCGGTGGAGTGCACTACGAGCAGTACTTC; CDR3aa: CAWRGAGGVHYEQYF
d_gene: .; j_gene: TRBJ1-4; v_gene: TRBV7-2; abundance: .; CDR3nt: TGTGCCAGCAGCTTAGCGCGGCAGGGTGGCGAAAAACTGTTTTTT; CDR3aa: CASSLARQGGEKLFF
d_gene: TRBD1; j_gene: TRBJ2-2; v_gene: TRBV5-1; abundance: .; CDR3nt: TGCGCCAGCAGCTTCGAACAGGGGGCGTTCGGGGAGCTGTTTTTT; CDR3aa: CASSFEQGAFGELFF
d_gene: .; j_gene: TRBJ1-5; v_gene: TRBV9; abundance: .; CDR3nt: TGTGCCAGCAGCCCCCGGGGGGACACAAATCATCAGCCCCAGCATTTT; CDR3aa: CASSPRGDTNHQPQHF
d_gene: .; j_gene: TRBJ1-2; v_gene: TRBV30; abundance: few; CDR3nt: TGTGCCTGGAGTGGCGGAGGAGATGGCTACACCTTC; CDR3aa: CAWSGGGDGYTF
d_gene: TRBD2; j_gene: TRBJ2-5; v_gene: TRBV15; abundance: .; CDR3nt: TGTGCCACCAGCAGAGCTAGCGGGGGGAATCAAGAGACCCAGTACTTC; CDR3aa: CATSRASGGNQETQYF
d_gene: .; j_gene: TRBJ1-4; v_gene: TRBV4-3; abundance: .; CDR3nt: TGCGCCAGCAGCCAAGTCCGGCAGGGGATAACTAATGAAAAACTGTTTTTT; CDR3aa: CASSQVRQGITNEKLFF
d_gene: .; j_gene: TRBJ1-6; v_gene: TRBV7-9; abundance: .; CDR3nt: TGTGCCAGCAGCGCCGGACTTACGAATTCACCCCTCCACTTT; CDR3aa: CASSAGLTNSPLHF
d_gene: .; j_gene: TRBJ2-7; v_gene: TRBV4-2; abundance: .; CDR3nt: TGTGCCAGCAGCCAAGTTTCCGGGGTGCGGTCCTACGAGCAGTACTTC; CDR3aa: CASSQVSGVRSYEQYF
d_gene: .; j_gene: TRBJ1-3; v_gene: TRBV30; abundance: .; CDR3nt: TGTGCCTGGAGGCGGACTGGGTTTGGAAACACCATATATTTT; CDR3aa: CAWRRTGFGNTIYF
d_gene: TRBD1; j_gene: TRBJ1-2; v_gene: TRBV7-8; abundance: few; CDR3nt: TGTGCCAGCAGCCCACTGGGGACAGGCTATGGCTACACCTTC; CDR3aa: CASSPLGTGYGYTF
d_gene: .; j_gene: TRBJ1-5; v_gene: TRBV6-1; abundance: .; CDR3nt: TGTGCCAGCAGTGAGGGGGAGGGAGGGACTCAGCCCCAGCATTTT; CDR3aa: CASSEGEGGTQPQHF
d_gene: TRBD1; j_gene: TRBJ2-3; v_gene: TRBV28; abundance: .; CDR3nt: TGTGCCAGCAGCCGTGGACAGGGGGCGAGTGAGACAGATACGCAGTATTTT; CDR3aa: CASSRGQGASETDTQYF
d_gene: TRBD2; j_gene: TRBJ2-1; v_gene: TRBV28; abundance: .; CDR3nt: TGTGCCAGCAGTCTTGGGGAAGCGGGGGTCAATGAGCAGTTCTTC; CDR3aa: CASSLGEAGVNEQFF
d_gene: .; j_gene: TRBJ1-4; v_gene: TRBV6-1; abundance: .; CDR3nt: TGTGCCAGCAGTGGTTTGCCTACAACTAATGAAAAACTGTTTTTT; CDR3aa: CASSGLPTTNEKLFF
d_gene: TRBD1; j_gene: TRBJ2-5; v_gene: TRBV7-9; abundance: .; CDR3nt: TGTGCCAGCAGCTTAGCCGGGACAGGGGGCGTTGGTGAGACCCAGTACTTC; CDR3aa: CASSLAGTGGVGETQYF
d_gene: .; j_gene: TRBJ2-3; v_gene: TRBV25-1; abundance: few; CDR3nt: TGTGCCAGCAGCTCCCCCCGGGGGACGTTTGGAGATACGCAGTATTTT; CDR3aa: CASSSPRGTFGDTQYF
d_gene: TRBD2; j_gene: TRBJ2-3; v_gene: TRBV7-2; abundance: once; CDR3nt: TGTGCCAGCAGCTTAACTAGCGGGGGCACAGATACGCAGTATTTT; CDR3aa: CASSLTSGGTDTQYF
d_gene: TRBD2; j_gene: TRBJ2-1; v_gene: TRBV4-2; abundance: .; CDR3nt: TGTGCCAGCAGCCAAGGTCCTTTACGGGAGGGGGGGTACAATGAGCAGTTCTTC; CDR3aa: CASSQGPLREGGYNEQFF
d_gene: TRBD2; j_gene: TRBJ2-1; v_gene: TRBV5-1; abundance: .; CDR3nt: TGCGCCAGCAGCTTGAGCGGGGGGTATAATGAGCAGTTCTTC; CDR3aa: CASSLSGGYNEQFF
d_gene: .; j_gene: TRBJ2-1; v_gene: TRBV4-3; abundance: .; CDR3nt: TGCGCCAGCAGCCTAGGACTGCCAACGAGCTCCTACAATGAGCAGTTCTTC; CDR3aa: CASSLGLPTSSYNEQFF
d_gene: TRBD1; j_gene: TRBJ1-1; v_gene: TRBV4-2; abundance: .; CDR3nt: TGTGCCAGCAGCCATGACCCGGGACAGGGTTGGTCCACTGAAGCTTTCTTT; CDR3aa: CASSHDPGQGWSTEAFF
d_gene: TRBD2; j_gene: TRBJ2-7; v_gene: TRBV28; abundance: .; CDR3nt: TGTGCCAGCAATCCAGCGGGGAACTCCTACGAGCAGTACTTC; CDR3aa: CASNPAGNSYEQYF
d_gene: TRBD1; j_gene: TRBJ2-7; v_gene: TRBV7-3; abundance: few; CDR3nt: TGTGCCAGCAGCCCCGGTGCAGGGGGTTTGTACGAGCAGTACTTC; CDR3aa: CASSPGAGGLYEQYF
d_gene: .; j_gene: TRBJ1-5; v_gene: TRBV2; abundance: .; CDR3nt: TGTGCCAGCAGTGAATGGGGGGCGGGAGATCAGCCCCAGCATTTT; CDR3aa: CASSEWGAGDQPQHF
d_gene: TRBD2; j_gene: TRBJ2-1; v_gene: TRBV5-1; abundance: .; CDR3nt: TGCGCCAGCAGCGCTAATCCTAGCGGCAACAATGAGCAGTTCTTC; CDR3aa: CASSANPSGNNEQFF
d_gene: TRBD1; j_gene: TRBJ2-7; v_gene: TRBV5-1; abundance: few; CDR3nt: TGCGCCAGCAGCCGGGGACAGGGTTTCTACGAGCAGTACTTC; CDR3aa: CASSRGQGFYEQYF
d_gene: .; j_gene: TRBJ2-1; v_gene: TRBV7-8; abundance: .; CDR3nt: TGTGCCAGCAGCTTTCTTGCGGGCGCCTACAATGAGCAGTTCTTC; CDR3aa: CASSFLAGAYNEQFF
d_gene: .; j_gene: TRBJ1-2; v_gene: TRBV5-5; abundance: .; CDR3nt: TGTGCCAGCAGCTTGGAAGGTGACAGGAGAAAGGGTGGCTACACCTTC; CDR3aa: CASSLEGDRRKGGYTF
d_gene: TRBD2; j_gene: TRBJ2-5; v_gene: TRBV5-5; abundance: .; CDR3nt: TGTGCCAGCAGCTTGGTTGGACTAGCGGTCCAGGGGGAGACCCAGTACTTC; CDR3aa: CASSLVGLAVQGETQYF
d_gene: TRBD2; j_gene: TRBJ2-3; v_gene: TRBV9; abundance: once; CDR3nt: TGTGCCAGCAGCGTCCTAGCGGGGGGGCTCCCGTATACGCAGTATTTT; CDR3aa: CASSVLAGGLPYTQYF
d_gene: .; j_gene: TRBJ2-2; v_gene: TRBV14; abundance: .; CDR3nt: TGTGCCAGCAGCCTTAGAGCAGGGTTCGTCACCGGGGAGCTGTTTTTT; CDR3aa: CASSLRAGFVTGELFF
d_gene: .; j_gene: TRBJ2-1; v_gene: TRBV11-2; abundance: once; CDR3nt: TGTGCCAGCAGCCCCCTTTCGGTCAATGAGCAGTTCTTC; CDR3aa: CASSPLSVNEQFF
d_gene: .; j_gene: TRBJ1-2; v_gene: TRBV7-2; abundance: once; CDR3nt: TGTGCCAGCAGCTTAGAGGGTGGAGGAGACTATGGCTACACCTTC; CDR3aa: CASSLEGGGDYGYTF
d_gene: .; j_gene: TRBJ1-1; v_gene: TRBV27; abundance: .; CDR3nt: TGTGCCAGCAGTTTCTCCGGGGGAAACACTGAAGCTTTCTTT; CDR3aa: CASSFSGGNTEAFF
d_gene: .; j_gene: TRBJ1-2; v_gene: TRBV7-8; abundance: .; CDR3nt: TGTGCCAGCAGCTTAGATTCGTCAGGGGAGTATGGCTACACCTTC; CDR3aa: CASSLDSSGEYGYTF
d_gene: .; j_gene: TRBJ2-2; v_gene: TRBV7-9; abundance: .; CDR3nt: TGTGCCAGCAGCTTGTCGGGAACCGGGGAGCTGTTTTTT; CDR3aa: CASSLSGTGELFF